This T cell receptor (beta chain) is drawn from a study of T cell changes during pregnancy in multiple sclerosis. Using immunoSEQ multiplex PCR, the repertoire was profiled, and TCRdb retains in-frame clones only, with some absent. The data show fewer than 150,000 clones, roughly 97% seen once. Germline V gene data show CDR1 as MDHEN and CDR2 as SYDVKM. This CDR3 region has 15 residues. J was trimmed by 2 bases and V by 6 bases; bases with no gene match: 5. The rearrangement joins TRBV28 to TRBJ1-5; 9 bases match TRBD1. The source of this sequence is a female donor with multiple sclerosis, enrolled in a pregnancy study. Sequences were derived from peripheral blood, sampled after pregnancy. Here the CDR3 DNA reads TGTGCCAGCAGCCCTACAGGGGGCCGCAATCAGCCCCAGCATTTT. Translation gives CASSPTGGRNQPQHF. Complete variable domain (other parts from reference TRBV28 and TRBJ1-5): DVKVTQSSRYLVKRTGEKVFLECVQDMDHENMFWYRQDPGLGLRLIYFSYDVKMKEKGDIPEGYSVSREKKERFSLILESASTNQTSMYLCASSPTGGRNQPQHFGDGTRLSIL.